These 4 T cell receptor beta chains originate from one sample sequenced in a study of metastatic and nonmetastatic thyroid tumors. All patients were treatment-naive before thyroid surgery. TCRdb re-clonotyped the PCR reads through MiXCR. The data show around 15,000 clones, 25% to 35% seen once. The sample comprised blood. The receptors stem from a female donor with papillary thyroid cancer or a benign thyroid nodule (not recorded which). Some clones in this sample may be carry-over from other donors' samples.

This clone counts as medium-sized (0.01 to 0.1%). J is TRBJ1-2 and V is TRBV19, with a weak D call TRBD1 (5 bases). This CDR3 spans 15 amino acids. V shed 1 base and J shed 8 bases, with 17 bases lying between them. Germline V gene sequence: CDR1 LNHDA, CDR2 SQIVND (reference sequence). DNA for the CDR3: TGTGCCAGTAGTATAGGGACACAAGTTGTCGCGGGCTACACCTTC. It is translated as CASSIGTQVVAGYTF.

This clone is judged medium-sized. The chain recombines TRBV5-1 with TRBJ1-3, with D unclear. V lost 0 bases and J lost 0, with 4 bases in between. The CDR3 is made up of 14 amino acids. Germline CDR1 and CDR2: SGHRS and YFSETQ. DNA of the CDR3: TGCGCCAGCAGCTTGGCAGGCTCTGGAAACACCATATATTTT. This sequence encodes CASSLAGSGNTIYF.

The table lists this clone with many counts. The rearrangement uses TRBV5-1 and TRBJ2-5; 8 nucleotides line up with TRBD1. Germline CDR1 and CDR2: SGHRS and YFSETQ. The CDR3 runs to 14 residues. Trimming cost V 0 bases and J 5 bases; bases outside gene matches: 3. The CDR3 here is CASSLGTGLETQYF. CDR3 sequence (DNA): TGCGCCAGCAGCTTGGGGACAGGGCTGGAGACCCAGTACTTC.

This clone is labeled as medium-sized. The chain couples TRBV10-1 to TRBJ2-7, with D unresolved. The CDR3 loop spans 13 amino acids. The V end was cut by 0 bases, the J end by 5 bases, with 8 bases between. Germline CDR1 and CDR2: WNHNN and SYGVQD (reference sequence). CDR3: CASSESGFDEQYF. CDR3 nucleotides: TGCGCCAGCAGTGAGTCCGGGTTTGACGAGCAGTACTTC.